Reported below is one T cell receptor (beta chain). This receptor's antigen is unknown. No base qualities exist here, and no much larger clone lies one base off it. Genomic DNA was isolated from the sorted cells so that the TCRbeta CDR3 region could be sequenced. TCRbeta CDR3 regions were sequenced using the immunoSEQ Assay. TCRdb's version of the immuneACCESS table is confined to in-frame rearrangements and falls short of the full clone set. An unresolved V gene accounts for under half of the shortfall where checked; the remainder is of unknown origin. A total of under 90,000 clones appear in this sample, about 92% of them only once. In total, the top ten clones hold approximately 15% of the sample. The sample comes from a study of OX40 agonist ivuxolimab in advanced cancers. Concerning the study at large: Ivuxolimab was a fully human IgG2 agonistic monoclonal antibody targeting the costimulatory receptor OX40 (CD134). Intravenous ivuxolimab was administered to patients every 2 weeks at six dose levels: 0.01, 0.1, 0.3, 1.5, 3 and 10 mg/kg. Among the roughly 52 dose-escalation patients, around 20 had hepatocellular carcinoma, around 15 melanoma, 9 renal cell carcinoma and 9 head and neck cancer. The dose-escalation cohort was 82.7% male with a mean age of roughly 62 years, ranging from roughly 23 to 90. Patients were allowed to have had prior anti-PD-1, anti-PD-L1 or anti-CTLA-4 therapy, and about 40% of the dose-escalation patients had been treated with checkpoint inhibitors. Three dose-escalation patients achieved partial responses, one with hepatocellular carcinoma and two with cutaneous melanoma. Peripheral TCRbeta sequencing aimed to test whether ivuxolimab altered TCR sequence diversity and caused clonal T-cell expansion. The paper reports the monotherapy dose-escalation portion (N of about 47 patients) of the phase I ivuxolimab trial. Summary of the overall study and its limitations: Antigen specificity was not determined for the clonally expanded peripheral T cells. In partial responders in the 0.1-3.0 mg/kg groups, normalized peripheral clonal expansion was found to be among the lowest, especially among CD8+ T cells. Low levels of normalized T-cell clonal expansion were also shown by some nonresponding patients. After ivuxolimab, more expanded clones were found on average in CD8+ T cells than in CD4+ T cells. At doses of 0.1 to 3.0 mg/kg, clonal expansion of both CD4+ and CD8+ blood T cells was observed from baseline to week 6.

The trial excluded patients who had a history of autoimmune disease or were on systemic immunosuppression. In every dose cohort, peripheral blood was drawn for TCR sequencing at baseline, cycle 4 day 1, and cycle 7 day 1. The samples were drawn from a first-in-human, open-label, multicenter phase I dose-escalation trial of ivuxolimab. Adults with locally advanced or metastatic melanoma, renal cell, hepatocellular, or head and neck squamous cell carcinoma were enrolled in the trial. Before TCR sequencing, CD4+ and CD8+ T cells were separately sorted from peripheral blood. The germline V gene encodes CDR1 ENHRY and CDR2 SYGVKD. Reading from cysteine to phenylalanine, the CDR3 counts 13 amino acids. Just CDR3 DNA is preserved here, 39 bases in frame from base 1. V lost 6 bases and J lost 3 bases; the stretch between them is 12 bases long.

Material: CD4+ or CD8+ T cells sorted from blood, obtained in a trial of the OX40 agonist ivuxolimab. The sequence was obtained from an adult with an advanced solid tumor such as melanoma, head and neck, liver or kidney cancer. The chain uses TRBV10-3 and TRBJ2-7, with no confident D gene call. The DNA sequence is TGTGCCATCAGAGACCGGACGGGCTACGAGCAGTACTTC. Translated, this gives CAIRDRTGYEQYF.